The 4 T cell receptor beta chains reported below all come from one sample, sequenced in a study of T cell changes during pregnancy in multiple sclerosis (dated by TCRdb to the late 2010s). Library method: the immunoSEQ multiplex PCR assay. TCRdb re-hosts the immuneACCESS table, in-frame sequences only. Its copies lack some clones; in the studies checked, an unresolved V gene accounts for under half of them, and the cause for the rest is not known. Within this sample are fewer than 95,000 clones, with around nine tenths of them counted one time only. The leading ten clones occupy 1.5% to 2% of the sample. The material sequenced was peripheral blood, taken in the first trimester of pregnancy. The receptor set was obtained from a female donor in good health, enrolled as a control in a pregnancy study.

The chain recombines TRBV4-1 with TRBJ2-5, with 7 bases matching TRBD1. Germline CDR1 and CDR2: MGHRA and YSYEKL. V gave up 5 bases and J gave up 5 bases; unmatched junction bases: 11. This CDR3 contains 15 residues. The CDR3 coding sequence is TGCGCCAGCAGCTCAATACAGGGGAGAGTGGAGACCCAGTACTTC. It is translated as CASSSIQGRVETQYF.

The chain joins TRBV11-2 to TRBJ2-1; the D gene is possibly TRBD2 (5 bases). CDR1 is SGHAT and CDR2 is FQNNGV in the germline V gene. Trimming pared 5 bases from V and 9 bases from J, leaving 17 bases between. The CDR3 has 14 amino acids. CDR3 amino acids: CASSQRPGVSEQFF. The CDR3 DNA is TGTGCCAGCAGCCAACGACCCGGGGTGAGTGAGCAGTTCTTC.

J is TRBJ2-7 and V is TRBV29-1, with 7 bases fitting TRBD1. V lost 7 bases and J lost 0; bases outside the gene matches: 6. Germline V gene data show CDR1 as SQVTM and CDR2 as ANQGSEA. This CDR3 has 13 amino acids. The CDR3 loop is CSAKTGNSYEQYF. In DNA form, the CDR3 reads TGCAGCGCAAAGACAGGGAACTCCTACGAGCAGTACTTC.

J is TRBJ2-6 and V is TRBV4-1, with D possibly being TRBD2 (5 bases). V lost 0 bases to trimming and J lost 4 bases, with 10 bases between them. Germline V lookup: CDR1 MGHRA, CDR2 YSYEKL. This CDR3 comprises 16 residues. The chain's CDR3 is CASSQEEVEGANVLTF. The CDR3 coding sequence is TGCGCCAGCAGCCAAGAGGAGGTAGAGGGGGCCAACGTCCTGACTTTC.